This T cell receptor beta chain was identified during a study of T cell repertoires in cytomegalovirus infection (dated by TCRdb to about 2019). Turning to the overall study: Donor HLA type was relevant to the analysis, because carriage of CMV infection together with the matching HLA type was indicated by public TCR beta signatures. What the work shows at the level of the full study, not this receptor alone: In both this cohort and an independent roughly 360-donor cohort, the cumulative frequency of public TCR beta family members distinguished carriers of CMV infection plus the relevant HLA type. The ex vivo response was dominated by HLA-C-restricted CMV-specific TCR beta clonotypes, which also provided the single most frequent clonotype in two of eight donors.

Sequenced on an Illumina HiSeq 1500. TCRdb applied fastp at Q25 and MiXCR to the public reads, then kept only in-frame beta chains. One record per CDR3 amino acid sequence lists the most common genes and DNA. This sample gives around 260,000 distinct CDR3 sequences in total; roughly 10% of them show up just once. Approximately 15% of the sample goes to the ten largest clones. The germline V gene encodes CDR1 SGHNT and CDR2 YENEEA. The germline V end is reduced by 3 bases and the J end by 3 bases; junction bases left unmatched: 0. The CDR3 starts with the cysteine, ends with the phenylalanine, and has 15 residues. CDR3 DNA only is kept here, 45 bases in frame from base 1. The table lists this clonotype with many counts. Its antigen is not yet known. No base qualities exist here, and no much larger clone lies one base off it.

Specimen: PBMCs. Recombination joined TRBV11-3 with TRBJ2-7, and 15 junctional nucleotides match TRBD2. This TCR was sampled from a human donor in good health (CMV status not recorded). Some clones in this sample may be carry-over from other donors' samples. In nucleotides, the sequence is TGTGCCAGCAGCTTGGGACTAGCGGGAGGCTACGAGCAGTACTTC. This encodes CASSLGLAGGYEQYF.